Below, 23 T cell receptor beta chains from the same sample are listed, as sequenced in a study of graft-versus-host responses after intestinal transplantation. The method was immunoSEQ multiplex PCR; TCRdb's version includes in-frame clones alone and lacks a portion of them. The repertoire includes under 85,000 clones, about 94% of them detected once, and around 0.5% sits in the top ten. The antigens of these receptors remain unknown. This sample comprised unstimulated CD8+ T cells sorted from spleen or lymph node cells, obtained before intestinal transplant. The receptors here all came from a human donor who received an intestinal transplant.

The chain couples TRBV6-1 to TRBJ2-5; 12 nucleotides line up with TRBD2. The germline V gene encodes CDR1 MNHNS and CDR2 SASEGT. Trimming cost V 1 base and J 2 bases; bases outside gene matches: 8. CDR3 size: 18 residues. The CDR3 is CASSEGSPGLAGQETQYF. The CDR3 bases are TGTGCCAGCAGTGAAGGTTCCCCGGGACTAGCGGGTCAAGAGACCCAGTACTTC.

The rearrangement uses TRBV7-2 and TRBJ2-1, with 7 nucleotides matching TRBD2. V trimming: 2 bases; J trimming: 2 bases; junction bases outside the gene matches: 12. Germline assignment: CDR1 SGHTA and CDR2 FQGNSA. This CDR3 comprises 18 residues. The CDR3 nucleotides are TGTGCCAGCAGCTTATTAAGGTGGGAGGGATTACCCTACAATGAGCAGTTCTTC. This translates into CASSLLRWEGLPYNEQFF.

This clone was picked up one time. The V call is TRBV28, the J call TRBJ2-1; TRBD2 matches at 14 bases. Trimming took 6 bases from V and 7 from J; bases not matched to a gene: 5. The CDR3 sequence is 15 residues long. The germline V gene has CDR1 MDHEN and CDR2 SYDVKM. The CDR3 region has the DNA TGTGCCAGCAGCCCGGGACTAGCGGGAGTAAATGAGCAGTTCTTC. Amino acids: CASSPGLAGVNEQFF.

The chain employs TRBV6-5 and TRBJ1-3; D remains ambiguous. The CDR3 sequence is 15 residues long. V shed 8 bases and J shed 0 bases, with 14 bases lying between them. Germline assignment: CDR1 MNHEY and CDR2 SVGAGI. CDR3 sequence: CASASTPGSGNTIYF. In nucleotides, the CDR3 is TGTGCCAGCGCATCCACGCCCGGCTCTGGAAACACCATATATTTT.

The rearrangement uses TRBV27 and TRBJ2-3, with unresolved D. The V end was cut by 3 bases, the J end by 4 bases, with 14 bases between. The V gene's germline CDR1 is MNHEY and CDR2 SMNVEV (reference sequence). This CDR3 has 15 amino acids. CDR3 in amino acids: CASSLGIGVPDTQYF. The CDR3 nucleotides read TGTGCCAGCAGTTTGGGAATCGGTGTACCAGATACGCAGTATTTT.

This chain links TRBV4-1 with TRBJ1-2; D gene uncertain. V was cut by 5 bases and J by 4 bases, with 23 bases left in between. Per germline, CDR1 MGHRA and CDR2 YSYEKL. The length of the CDR3 is 17 residues. In nucleotides, the CDR3 is TGCGCCAGCAGCAAATCTAACCAGAACCGAAAGACCTATGGCTACACCTTC. Translation gives CASSKSNQNRKTYGYTF.

The chain employs TRBV9 and TRBJ1-1, with D hard to call. Looked up from germline, CDR1 is SGDLS and CDR2 is YYNGEE. The CDR3 spans 13 residues. V shed 3 bases and J shed 3 bases, with 9 bases lying between them. The CDR3 DNA sequence: TGTGCCAGCAGCGATGAGGCCCACACTGAAGCTTTCTTT. Translated: CASSDEAHTEAFF. Together with reference TRBV9 and TRBJ1-1, the CDR3 gives the full variable domain: DSGVTQTPKHLITATGQRVTLRCSPRSGDLSVYWYQQSLDQGLQFLIQYYNGEERAKGNILERFSAQQFPDLHSELNLSSLELGDSALYFCASSDEAHTEAFFGQGTRLTVV.

This chain connects TRBV2 to TRBJ2-1; 9 bases agree with TRBD1. Germline CDR1 reads SNHLY; CDR2 reads FYNNEI. V was pared by 7 bases and J by 6 bases, with 7 bases of the junction left unmatched. The CDR3 is made up of 14 amino acids. The CDR3 DNA reads as TGTGCCAGCATCCCGGGACAGGGAATCAATGAGCAGTTCTTC. Amino acid sequence: CASIPGQGINEQFF.

The CDR3 DNA follows: TGTGCCAGCAGCGTAGATGGGACTAGCGGGTACAATGAGCAGTTCTTC. Protein product: CASSVDGTSGYNEQFF. The gene calls are TRBV9 and TRBJ2-1, with 12 bases that match TRBD2. Per germline, CDR1 SGDLS and CDR2 YYNGEE. The CDR3 extends over 16 amino acids. V shed 0 bases and J 4 bases; nucleotides not matched to a gene: 2.

The chain is built from TRBV6-1 and TRBJ2-5, with 12 bases that match TRBD1. The DNA matches TRBJ2-7 better at its end, which makes the J call doubtful. This CDR3 region has 16 residues. Germline CDR1 MNHNS, CDR2 SASEGT. CDR3 bases: TGTGCCAGCAGTGCCCAATCCGGGACAGGGGGCAGCGAGCAGTACTTC. Translated: CASSAQSGTGGSEQYF.

This clone was seen just once. This sequence joins TRBV27 and TRBJ2-7; a possible D gene is TRBD2 (6 bases). The CDR3 extends over 13 amino acids. The V and J ends lost 6 bases and 3 bases respectively, with 12 bases between them. Germline values: CDR1 MNHEY, CDR2 SMNVEV (reference sequence). CDR3 nucleotide sequence: TGTGCCAGCAGCGGCGGGACCCTCTACGAGCAGTACTTC. It encodes CASSGGTLYEQYF.

The chain is built from TRBV13 and TRBJ1-6; TRBD1 matches at 7 bases. The V gene end was trimmed by 3 bases and the J gene end by 6 bases; junction bases not matched to a gene: 5. Germline lookup yields CDR1 PRHDT and CDR2 FYEKMQ (reference sequence). This CDR3 spans 15 amino acids. CDR3: CASSFGQDLNSPLHF. CDR3 nucleotides: TGTGCCAGCAGCTTCGGACAGGATCTTAATTCACCCCTCCACTTT.

This chain links TRBV23-1 with TRBJ2-5, with a possible D match to TRBD1 (6 bases). The J call is in doubt because the DNA end fits TRBJ2-7 better. TRBV23-1 is noted as an ORF with a role that remains uncertain. There are 13 residues in the CDR3. CDR3 sequence reads: CASVQGPAYEQYF. Here the CDR3 DNA reads TGCGCCAGCGTACAGGGCCCGGCCTACGAGCAGTACTTC.

This clone showed up just a few times. The chain employs TRBV4-1 and TRBJ1-1; D gene unclear. CDR1 and CDR2 (germline): MGHRA, YSYEKL. The CDR3 extends over 16 amino acids. V was cut by 3 bases and J by 0 bases, with 14 bases left in between. The CDR3, as DNA: TGCGCCAGCAGCCACCGACGGGGAAATTTGAACACTGAAGCTTTCTTT. This translates into CASSHRRGNLNTEAFF.

The chain links TRBV27 to TRBJ2-7; 7 nucleotides agree with TRBD2. The CDR3 length is 15 residues. The trim removed 2 bases at V and 0 bases at J, leaving 4 bases unmatched. CDR1 MNHEY and CDR2 SMNVEV come from the germline V gene (reference sequence). CDR3 amino acids: CASSLTSASSYEQYF. The CDR3 DNA reads as TGTGCCAGCAGTTTAACTAGCGCTAGCTCCTACGAGCAGTACTTC.

V and J are TRBV6-5 and TRBJ1-2; 8 positions agree with TRBD1. Germline trimming cut 2 bases from V and 7 bases from J; bases unmatched to any gene: 9. CDR3 length equals 15 residues. The germline CDR1 and CDR2 sequences are MNHEY and SVGAGI. The CDR3 bases are TGTGCCAGCAGTTACGAGGGACAGGACATCCGTGGCTACACCTTC. It is translated as CASSYEGQDIRGYTF.

This sequence joins TRBV29-1 and TRBJ2-2, with TRBD2 matching 10 bases. V was pared by 4 bases and J by 7 bases, with 6 bases of the junction left unmatched. The length of the CDR3 is 14 residues. Germline CDR1 reads SQVTM; CDR2 reads ANQGSEA. The CDR3 loop is CSVGEREGGGELFF. Here the CDR3 DNA reads TGCAGCGTTGGGGAGCGGGAGGGGGGCGGGGAGCTGTTTTTT.

This chain connects TRBV7-9 to TRBJ2-1, with 11 bases fitting TRBD2. V was clipped by 4 bases and J by 10 bases; unmatched bases: 6. Looked up from germline, CDR1 is SEHNR and CDR2 is FQNEAQ (reference sequence). This CDR3 is built from 14 residues. The CDR3 DNA sequence: TGTGCCAGCAGCTCACTAGCGGGAGAGATGGAGCAGTTCTTC. It translates to CASSSLAGEMEQFF.

This CDR3 is CASSLLTVNTEAFF. The CDR3 nucleotides read TGTGCCAGCAGCTTACTAACAGTGAACACTGAAGCTTTCTTT. The chain carries TRBV5-5 and TRBJ1-1; no firm D call. Trimming stripped 2 bases from V and 0 bases from J, with 8 bases between. The CDR3 is 14 amino acids. CDR1 is SGHKS and CDR2 is YYEKEE in the germline V gene (reference sequence). The whole variable domain, remainder taken from reference TRBV5-5 and TRBJ1-1, is DAGVTQSPTHLIKTRGQQVTLRCSPISGHKSVSWYQQVLGQGPQFIFQYYEKEERGRGNFPDRFSARQFPNYSSELNVNALLLGDSALYLCASSLLTVNTEAFFGQGTRLTVV.

The chain uses TRBV15 and TRBJ1-5; D gene uncertain. Germline CDR1 reads LNHNV; CDR2 reads YYDKDF (reference sequence). The CDR3 has 12 residues. Deletions cut 5 bases from V and 4 bases from J, with 6 bases between. CDR3 in DNA: TGTGCCACCAGCCTCGAAAATCAGCCCCAGCATTTT. Its translation is CATSLENQPQHF.

The chain recombines TRBV27 with TRBJ2-7; D possibly corresponds to TRBD2 (5 bases). Germline V lookup: CDR1 MNHEY, CDR2 SMNVEV (reference sequence). V lost 0 bases and J 3 bases, leaving 9 bases between the germline ends. The CDR3 length is 14 residues. CDR3 sequence reads: CASSLSEGSYEQYF. The DNA of the CDR3 is TGTGCCAGCAGTTTATCCGAGGGTAGCTACGAGCAGTACTTC.

V and J are TRBV30 and TRBJ2-3; maybe TRBD1 (6 bases). The germline V and J ends were trimmed by 1 base and 1 base, with 12 bases remaining between them. The CDR3 covers 15 residues. The germline V gene has CDR1 GTSNPN and CDR2 SVGIG (reference sequence). CDR3 in amino acids: CAWSARGYGTDTQYF. In DNA, the CDR3 is TGTGCCTGGAGTGCCAGGGGATATGGCACAGATACGCAGTATTTT. Based on the CDR3 plus reference TRBV30 and TRBJ2-3, the full variable domain is SQTIHQWPATLVQPVGSPLSLECTVEGTSNPNLYWYRQAAGRGLQLLFYSVGIGQISSEVPQNLSASRPQDRQFILSSKKLLLSDSGFYLCAWSARGYGTDTQYFGPGTRLTVL.

The genes are TRBV4-1 and TRBJ2-7; D uncertain. This CDR3 has 15 amino acids. V was trimmed by 0 bases and J by 5 bases, leaving 14 bases between them. Germline V CDR1 and CDR2: MGHRA, YSYEKL. CDR3 bases: TGCGCCAGCAGCCAAGAGAGAGGTTTTGGGCACGAGCAGTACTTC. It specifies CASSQERGFGHEQYF.